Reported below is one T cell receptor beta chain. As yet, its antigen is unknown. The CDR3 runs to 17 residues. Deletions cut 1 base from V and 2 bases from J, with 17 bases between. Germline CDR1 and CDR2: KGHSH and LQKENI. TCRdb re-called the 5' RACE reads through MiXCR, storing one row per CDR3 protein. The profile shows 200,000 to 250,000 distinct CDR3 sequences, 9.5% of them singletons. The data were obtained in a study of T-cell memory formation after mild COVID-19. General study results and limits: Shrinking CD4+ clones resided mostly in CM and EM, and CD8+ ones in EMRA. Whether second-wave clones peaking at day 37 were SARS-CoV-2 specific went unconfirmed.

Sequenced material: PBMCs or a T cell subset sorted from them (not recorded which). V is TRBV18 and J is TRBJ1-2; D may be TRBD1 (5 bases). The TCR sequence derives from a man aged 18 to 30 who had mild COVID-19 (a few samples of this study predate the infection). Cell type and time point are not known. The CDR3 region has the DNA TGTGCCAGCTCACCACGGGGGGTAGTTTCCATGAACTATGGCTACACCTTC. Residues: CASSPRGVVSMNYGYTF. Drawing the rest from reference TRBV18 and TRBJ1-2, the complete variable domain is NAGVMQNPRHLVRRRGQEARLRCSPMKGHSHVYWYRQLPEEGLKFMVYLQKENIIDESGMPKERFSAEFPKEGPSILRIQQVVRGDSAAYFCASSPRGVVSMNYGYTFGSGTRLTVV.